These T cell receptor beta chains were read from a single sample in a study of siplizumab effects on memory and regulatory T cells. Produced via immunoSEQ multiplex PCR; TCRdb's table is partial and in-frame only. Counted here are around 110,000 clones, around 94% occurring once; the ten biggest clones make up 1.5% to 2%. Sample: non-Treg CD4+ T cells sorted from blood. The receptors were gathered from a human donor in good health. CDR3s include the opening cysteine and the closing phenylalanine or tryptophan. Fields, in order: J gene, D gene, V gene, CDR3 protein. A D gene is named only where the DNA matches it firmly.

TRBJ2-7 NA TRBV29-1 CSVLGQGLSYEQYF
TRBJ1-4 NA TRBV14 CASSLRTVGTNEKLFF
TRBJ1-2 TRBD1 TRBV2 CASRGQGENYGYTF
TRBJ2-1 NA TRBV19 CATLDYPYNEQFF
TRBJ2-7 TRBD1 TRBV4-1 CASSPPRTGGAEQYF
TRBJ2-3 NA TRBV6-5 CASSLRPTDTQYF
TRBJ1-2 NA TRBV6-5 CASSYSRANYGYTF
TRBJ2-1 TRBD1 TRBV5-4 CASSPRTGAYNEQFF
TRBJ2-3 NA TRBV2 CASRGLTDTQYF
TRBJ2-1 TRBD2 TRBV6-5 CASTSLASGSDEQFF
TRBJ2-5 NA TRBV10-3 CAISVGGQETQYF
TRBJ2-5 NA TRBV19 CASSTTAPETQYF
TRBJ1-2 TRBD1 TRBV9 CASSPWTGSNGYTF
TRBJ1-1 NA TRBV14 CASSVRGGGTEAFF
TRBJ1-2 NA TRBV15 CATSRIQGWGGYTF
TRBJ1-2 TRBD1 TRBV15 CATSRGTGTDYGYTF
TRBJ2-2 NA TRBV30 CAWKPSLNTGELFF
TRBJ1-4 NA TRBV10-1 CASSLQGGEKLFF
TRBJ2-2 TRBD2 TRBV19 CASSIGAGGVAGELFF
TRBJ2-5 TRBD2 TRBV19 CASSSGTSGGNQYF
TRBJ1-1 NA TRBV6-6 CASSTGYTEAFF
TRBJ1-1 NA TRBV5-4 CASSLQGLTEAFF
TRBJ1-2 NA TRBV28 CASGQRVYGYTF
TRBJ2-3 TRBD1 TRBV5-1 CASSISGTAPDTQYF
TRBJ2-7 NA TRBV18 CASSPGTVTYEQYF
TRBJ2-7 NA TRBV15 CATSRDLPGVAYEQYF
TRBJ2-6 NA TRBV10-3 CAISEVGFGANVLTF
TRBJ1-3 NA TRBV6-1 CASSEALLGGGNTIYF
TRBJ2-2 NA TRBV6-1 CASSEALRGSANTGELFF
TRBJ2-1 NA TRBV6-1 CASTRFDEQFF
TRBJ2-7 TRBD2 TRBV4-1 CASSQVGLAGHEQYF
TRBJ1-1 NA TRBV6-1 CASRGGLGTEAFF
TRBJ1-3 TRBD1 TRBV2 CASIRDRVSSGNTIYF
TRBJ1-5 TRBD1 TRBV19 CASSIGIGGLNQPQHF
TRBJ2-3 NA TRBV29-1 CSVGPGASTDTQYF
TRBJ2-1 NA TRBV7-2 CASSFFQIQNEQFF
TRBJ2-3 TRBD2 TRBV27 CASSSSGDWDTQYF
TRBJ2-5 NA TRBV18 CASSSGTLETQYF
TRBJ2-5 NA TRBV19 CASSIGDIETQYF
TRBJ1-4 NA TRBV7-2 CASSLGTVNEKLFF
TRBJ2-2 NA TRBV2 CASSAGPVGTGELFF
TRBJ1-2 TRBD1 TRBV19 CASSTLGQGNYGYTF